The present TCR beta chain was sequenced within a study of T cell responses to AZD1222 COVID-19 vaccine. The table came from immunoSEQ multiplex PCR; TCRdb's copy has only in-frame clones and leaves some out. The sample holds some 130,000 clones, about nine tenths seen once. Study-wide findings and caveats: The number of AZD1222 recipients seropositive at baseline was only 6 or 7. Donors were mostly white British, more females; clonal diversity possibly underestimated. Spike-specific TCRs gained breadth and depth after people received two AZD1222 doses.

Trimming took 8 bases from V and 2 from J, leaving 16 bases between them. Germline CDR1 is MGHDK and CDR2 is SYGVNS. This CDR3 has 14 amino acids. Turning to this clone: Its antigen is unknown.

The sequenced sample was peripheral blood, obtained on day 0 of AZD1222 vaccination. This TCR was sampled from an adult in good health. This chain connects TRBV25-1 to TRBJ2-7; D is perhaps TRBD1 or TRBD2 (5 bases each). CDR3 in amino acids: CASAPSGRAYEQYF. The CDR3 DNA reads as TGTGCCAGCGCCCCGTCGGGACGGGCCTACGAGCAGTACTTC.